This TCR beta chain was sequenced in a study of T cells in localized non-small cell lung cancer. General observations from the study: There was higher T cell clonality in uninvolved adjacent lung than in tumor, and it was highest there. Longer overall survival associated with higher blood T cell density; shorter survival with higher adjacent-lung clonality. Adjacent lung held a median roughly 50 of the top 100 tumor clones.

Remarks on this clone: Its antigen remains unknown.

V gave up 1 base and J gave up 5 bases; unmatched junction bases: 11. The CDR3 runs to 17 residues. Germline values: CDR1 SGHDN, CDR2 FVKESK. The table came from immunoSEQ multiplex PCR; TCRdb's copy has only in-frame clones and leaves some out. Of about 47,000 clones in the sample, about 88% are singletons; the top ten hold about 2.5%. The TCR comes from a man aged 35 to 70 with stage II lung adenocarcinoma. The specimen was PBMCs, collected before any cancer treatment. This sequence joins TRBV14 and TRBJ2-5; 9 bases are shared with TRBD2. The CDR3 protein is CASSQGRRASGEETQYF. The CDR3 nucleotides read TGTGCCAGCAGCCAAGGTCGTAGGGCTAGCGGGGAGGAGACCCAGTACTTC.